The 25 T cell receptor beta chains listed next were all sequenced from one sample in a study of response to subunit inactivated influenza vaccine. In TCRdb, the RT-PCR reads were re-called with MiXCR into one record per CDR3 protein. Of more than 150,000 distinct CDR3 sequences in the sample, roughly a tenth are singletons; the top ten hold roughly 40%. This sample comprised CD8+ T cells sorted from PBMCs, obtained about 23 months after vaccination. These receptors were taken from a man aged 50-75 years who received an inactivated influenza vaccine.

This clonotype has more than one count but fewer than ten. The gene calls are TRBV11-1 and TRBJ2-5; 7 nucleotides align to TRBD2. Germline CDR1 and CDR2: SGHAT and FQDESV (reference sequence). The trim removed 3 bases at V and 0 bases at J, leaving 19 bases unmatched. The CDR3 has 20 amino acids. CDR3 residues: CASSFPSGSASGLYQETQYF. The DNA for the CDR3 is TGTGCCAGCAGCTTCCCCTCAGGCTCGGCTAGCGGCCTGTACCAAGAGACCCAGTACTTC.

This clonotype was picked up a small number of times. The chain has TRBV11-2 and TRBJ2-3; 11 bases fit TRBD2. The length of the CDR3 is 15 residues. J was trimmed by 4 bases and V by 1 base; bases with no gene match: 1. Germline CDR1 and CDR2: SGHAT and FQNNGV. The CDR3, as DNA: TGTGCCAGCAGCTTAGGACTAGCGGGGTCAGATACGCAGTATTTT. This gives the protein CASSLGLAGSDTQYF.

The rearrangement joins TRBV12-3 or TRBV12-4 to TRBJ1-1; TRBD1 is a possible D gene (5 bases). The CDR3 runs 13 residues. V was pared by 7 bases and J by 7 bases, with 16 bases between. The CDR3 sequence is CASTHPGDGEAFF. The CDR3 DNA reads as TGTGCCAGCACCCACCCTGGGGACGGTGAAGCTTTCTTT.

This clonotype appeared many times. The rearrangement uses TRBV5-5 and TRBJ1-1; D possibly corresponds to TRBD1 (6 bases). The CDR3 runs 14 residues. The germline V and J ends were trimmed by 4 bases and 3 bases, with 13 bases remaining between them. Germline CDR1 reads SGHKS; CDR2 reads YYEKEE (reference sequence). The CDR3 is CASSRDTRYTEAFF. Here the CDR3 DNA reads TGTGCCAGCAGCAGGGACACTAGGTACACTGAAGCTTTCTTT.

This clonotype was counted many times. V gene TRBV2 combines with J gene TRBJ2-7; 7 nucleotides match TRBD2. The germline CDR1 and CDR2 sequences are SNHLY and FYNNEI. V lost 6 bases to trimming and J lost 6 bases; unmatched junction nucleotides: 5. The CDR3 has 12 amino acids. CDR3 in DNA: TGTGCCAGCAGAGAGACTAGCTCCGAGCAGTACTTC. As protein: CASRETSSEQYF.

V gene TRBV5-1 combines with J gene TRBJ2-1; 9 nucleotides align to TRBD2. With 0 bases clipped from V and 0 bases from J, the junction kept 7 bases outside the gene matches. The CDR3 runs to 18 residues. The germline gives CDR1 SGHRS, CDR2 YFSETQ. The CDR3 nucleotides read TGCGCCAGCAGCTTGGTGTTGGTAGCGGGGGACTCCTACAATGAGCAGTTCTTC. It yields the protein CASSLVLVAGDSYNEQFF.

The chain combines TRBV29-1 with TRBJ2-3, with 14 bases lining up with TRBD2. The CDR3 length is 18 residues. Germline CDR1 is SQVTM and CDR2 is ANQGSEA. The trim removed 7 bases at V and 2 bases at J, leaving 14 bases unmatched. The chain's CDR3 is CSATGLAGANIITDTQYF. As DNA, the CDR3 is TGCAGCGCAACGGGACTAGCGGGAGCAAATATCATCACAGATACGCAGTATTTT.

This clonotype appeared a few times. The rearrangement links TRBV29-1 to TRBJ2-5, with 7 nucleotides matching TRBD2. Germline loops: CDR1 SQVTM, CDR2 ANQGSEA. J lost 1 base, V lost 3 bases, and 11 bases had no gene match. CDR3 length equals 16 residues. In DNA form, the CDR3 reads TGCAGCGTTGACCTTTGGGAGGGTAGGGCCCAAGAGACCCAGTACTTC. Translated: CSVDLWEGRAQETQYF.

This clonotype was detected a few times. CDR3 nucleotide sequence: TGCGCCAGCAGCCAAGAAGTTCTCCAGGGTAGCGTCAATGAGCAGTTCTTC. Protein product: CASSQEVLQGSVNEQFF. The chain joins TRBV4-3 to TRBJ2-1; D may match TRBD1 or TRBD2 (5 bases each). The CDR3 is 17 amino acids. Deletions cut 0 bases from V and 6 bases from J, with 18 bases between. CDR1 and CDR2 from the germline V gene are LGHNA and YSLEER.

There are many counts of this clonotype. This chain joins TRBV12-3 or TRBV12-4 and TRBJ1-5; a possible D gene is TRBD1 (5 bases). This CDR3 has 15 residues. V lost 6 bases to trimming and J lost 0 bases, with 12 bases between them. CDR3 coding DNA: TGTGCCAGCAGCGCTGGGACCGGTAGCAATCAGCCCCAGCATTTT. Its translation: CASSAGTGSNQPQHF.

This clonotype has more than one count but fewer than ten. V and J are TRBV28 and TRBJ1-4; D might be TRBD1 (6 bases). The CDR3 consists of 15 residues. Trimming took off 6 bases at V and 4 bases at J, with 15 bases between the two ends. CDR1 MDHEN and CDR2 SYDVKM come from the germline V gene. In DNA, the CDR3 is TGTGCCAGCAGCCTGACAGGCAGCTATAATGAAAAACTGTTTTTT. It is translated as CASSLTGSYNEKLFF.

In its sample, this clonotype was seen many times. One junction end does not reproduce the germline sequence, and a read error may be involved. The chain links TRBV11-2 to TRBJ2-7; no firm D call. Germline CDR1 is SGHAT and CDR2 is FQNNGV. The CDR3 spans 13 residues. The CDR3 DNA follows: TGTGCCAGCAGTTTAGGTCCTACATACGAGCAGTACTTC. It is translated as CASSLGPTYEQYF.

This clonotype was seen more than once but under ten times. The chain joins TRBV6-5 to TRBJ2-7; TRBD1 matches at 7 bases. V trimming: 2 bases; J trimming: 7 bases; junction bases outside the gene matches: 14. The CDR3 spans 16 residues. Germline CDR1 is MNHEY and CDR2 is SVGAGI. CDR3 bases: TGTGCCAGCAGTTACACGGACCCGGGACAGTCCGAAGAGCAGTACTTC. It specifies CASSYTDPGQSEEQYF.

The gene calls are TRBV7-2 and TRBJ1-5, with 9 bases that match TRBD1. Germline V gene lookup returns CDR1 SGHTA and CDR2 FQGNSA. With V trimmed by 3 bases and J by 4 bases, 1 base remained unmatched. This CDR3 spans 14 amino acids. CDR3 sequence reads: CASSFGTGNQPQHF. As DNA, the CDR3 is TGTGCCAGCAGCTTCGGGACAGGGAATCAGCCCCAGCATTTT.

This clonotype was picked up many times. V usage is TRBV28 and J usage is TRBJ2-1; no firm D call. The germline V gene encodes CDR1 MDHEN and CDR2 SYDVKM. This CDR3 contains 16 residues. The germline V and J ends were trimmed by 7 bases and 0 bases, with 16 bases remaining between them. The CDR3 is CASTKTASSSYNEQFF. As DNA, the CDR3 is TGTGCCAGCACAAAAACCGCTTCTAGCTCCTACAATGAGCAGTTCTTC.

This clonotype was observed a few times. This rearrangement joins TRBV4-2 to TRBJ2-2, with 9 positions matching TRBD1. The junction had 13 bases not matched to a gene; V was cut back by 5 bases and J by 3 bases. CDR3 length: 18 amino acids. Germline V CDR1 and CDR2: LGHNA, YNFKEQ. CDR3 nucleotide sequence: TGTGCCAGCAGCACCCCCCCGGGACAGGGTTCTTACACCGGGGAGCTGTTTTTT. Encoded protein: CASSTPPGQGSYTGELFF.

This clonotype showed up just a few times. This chain joins TRBV19 and TRBJ2-7; the D gene is possibly TRBD1 (5 bases). Germline V gene sequence: CDR1 LNHDA, CDR2 SQIVND (reference sequence). This CDR3 region has 13 residues. V dropped 4 bases and J dropped 3 bases, with 10 bases sitting between them. CDR3 residues: CASSNRHNYEQYF. The DNA of the CDR3 is TGTGCCAGTAGTAACAGGCATAACTACGAGCAGTACTTC.

The sample holds a few counts of this clonotype. The rearrangement joins TRBV19 to TRBJ2-2; D is ambiguous. The germline V and J ends were trimmed by 8 bases and 7 bases, with 11 bases remaining between them. The CDR3 totals 12 residues. CDR1 is LNHDA, CDR2 SQIVND, per germline (reference sequence). This CDR3 is CASLAWDGELFF. The DNA of the CDR3 is TGTGCCAGTCTTGCGTGGGACGGGGAGCTGTTTTTT.

The chain carries TRBV29-1 and TRBJ1-2; a possible D gene is TRBD1 (5 bases). With 3 bases removed from V and 2 bases from J, the gap between germline ends came to 7 bases. Looked up from germline, CDR1 is SQVTM and CDR2 is ANQGSEA. The CDR3 is 12 amino acids. For the CDR3, the DNA is TGCAGCGTTGATTGGGGGAACTATGGCTACACCTTC. This translates into CSVDWGNYGYTF.

This clonotype was observed a handful of times. The V and J genes are TRBV13 and TRBJ2-3, with 10 bases lining up with TRBD2. Trimming took 1 base from V and 4 from J; bases not matched to a gene: 11. Looked up from germline, CDR1 is PRHDT and CDR2 is FYEKMQ (reference sequence). The CDR3 extends over 18 amino acids. For the CDR3, the DNA is TGTGCCAGCAGCTTAGAAATAGCGGGGGGCGACGAGGCAGATACGCAGTATTTT. Encoded protein: CASSLEIAGGDEADTQYF. The full variable domain, in which reference TRBV13 and TRBJ2-3 provide the parts outside the CDR3, is AAGVIQSPRHLIKEKRETATLKCYPIPRHDTVYWYQQGPGQDPQFLISFYEKMQSDKGSIPDRFSAQQFSDYHSELNMSSLELGDSALYFCASSLEIAGGDEADTQYFGPGTRLTVL.

J is TRBJ2-2 and V is TRBV24-1; D uncertain. V was cut by 7 bases and J by 7 bases, with 6 bases left in between. The CDR3 length is 11 residues. CDR1 is KGHDR, CDR2 SFDVKD, per germline. In DNA form, the CDR3 reads TGTGCCACCAGATCAGGCGGGGAGCTGTTTTTT. Encoded protein: CATRSGGELFF.

This clonotype was observed many times. The CDR3 DNA reads TGTGCCAGCAGCTTAGCCGGGAACACAGATACGCAGTATTTT. This sequence encodes CASSLAGNTDTQYF. The chain combines TRBV7-9 with TRBJ2-3; D perhaps matches TRBD2 (5 bases). The CDR3 consists of 14 residues. Trimming cost V 0 bases and J 2 bases, with 6 bases left between them. Germline assignment: CDR1 SEHNR and CDR2 FQNEAQ (reference sequence).

This clonotype was counted at least ten times. The V and J genes are TRBV2 and TRBJ2-1; 10 bases map to TRBD2. Germline-derived CDR1 and CDR2 are SNHLY and FYNNEI. This CDR3 has 16 amino acids. J was trimmed by 5 bases and V by 0 bases; bases with no gene match: 4. This chain's CDR3 is CASSEARLAGDNEQFF. CDR3 coding DNA: TGTGCCAGCAGTGAAGCCAGGCTAGCGGGGGACAATGAGCAGTTCTTC.

The chain recombines TRBV27 with TRBJ2-5; D remains unclear. The length of the CDR3 is 14 residues. Germline-derived CDR1 and CDR2 are MNHEY and SMNVEV (reference sequence). The V and J ends lost 2 bases and 1 base respectively, with 8 bases between them. The CDR3 spells CASSLLESQETQYF. In DNA form, the CDR3 reads TGTGCCAGCAGTTTACTAGAGTCCCAAGAGACCCAGTACTTC.

This clonotype was counted ten times or more. In DNA, the CDR3 is TGTGCCAGCACCTGGGACAGGTCAAAGGAGGGTGAGCAGTTCTTC. As protein: CASTWDRSKEGEQFF. The chain has TRBV25-1 and TRBJ2-1; TRBD1 matches at 8 bases. There are 15 residues in the CDR3. J gave up 9 bases and V 7 bases, and 14 bases lay outside the gene matches. Germline CDR1 reads MGHDK; CDR2 reads SYGVNS.